This T cell receptor beta chain was sequenced for a study of blood T cell repertoires in COVID-19. Germline V CDR1 and CDR2: GTSNPN, SVGIG (reference sequence). The CDR3 loop spans 16 amino acids. V lost 0 bases to trimming and J lost 4 bases; unmatched junction nucleotides: 5. Ages ranged from 18 to 89 years, with residence in 24 US areas. This clone occurred once. Clones were read by immunoSEQ multiplex PCR, and TCRdb kept only the in-frame ones, dropping some. The sample shows under 300,000 clones, approximately 91% of them seen only once. The chain uses TRBV30 and TRBJ2-2; 10 positions match TRBD2. This clonotype originated in a woman aged 40 to 50 who had recovered from COVID-19. Sequenced: PBMCs or T cells enriched from blood (not recorded which). The CDR3 DNA sequence: TGTGCCTGGAGTGTACTTACTAGCGGGGCCACCGGGGAGCTGTTTTTT. It specifies CAWSVLTSGATGELFF.